Below, 26 T cell receptor beta chains from the same sample are listed, as sequenced in a study of STAT5B mutations in CD4+ large granular lymphocyte leukemia. The protocol was immunoSEQ multiplex PCR, while the TCRdb copy is restricted to in-frame clones and leaves out a portion. The sample contains tens of thousands of clones, 70% to 75% of which appear only once. Sequenced: CD4+ T cells from blood buffy coats. The receptors here all came from a human donor in good health.

In its sample, this clone was seen once. The genes are TRBV11-3 and TRBJ2-2; the D gene is possibly TRBD2 (6 bases). Looked up from germline, CDR1 is SGHNT and CDR2 is YENEEA. The CDR3 totals 13 residues. V dropped 7 bases and J dropped 6 bases, with 12 bases sitting between them. In nucleotides, the CDR3 is TGTGCCAGCACCAAACGGGAGTCCGGGGAGCTGTTTTTT. Translation gives CASTKRESGELFF.

J is TRBJ1-1 and V is TRBV7-9; perhaps TRBD1 as D (6 bases). CDR3 length: 16 amino acids. Germline V gene data show CDR1 as SEHNR and CDR2 as FQNEAQ (reference sequence). Trimming left V 0 bases short and J 6 bases short, with 17 bases between. CDR3 sequence: CASSLALGGIGSEAFF. CDR3 in DNA: TGTGCCAGCAGCTTAGCGCTTGGGGGCATTGGGTCTGAAGCTTTCTTT.

This clone was found once. The CDR3 region has the DNA TGTGCCAGCAGCTTAGCGCGAGGGGGGCCCACTGAAGCTTTCTTT. It yields the protein CASSLARGGPTEAFF. J is TRBJ1-1 and V is TRBV7-9, with D perhaps matching TRBD1 (6 bases). Trimming removed 0 bases at V and 4 bases at J, with 12 bases between. The CDR3 contains 15 residues. Germline V gives CDR1 SEHNR, CDR2 FQNEAQ (reference sequence).

The chain joins TRBV19 to TRBJ2-5; D is uncertain. V gave up 6 bases and J gave up 0 bases, with 14 bases separating them. This CDR3 has 15 residues. CDR1 and CDR2 (germline): LNHDA, SQIVND (reference sequence). The CDR3 spells CASSPVGWYQETQYF. For the CDR3, the DNA is TGTGCCAGTAGCCCCGTTGGGTGGTACCAAGAGACCCAGTACTTC. Variable domain in full (rest from reference TRBV19 and TRBJ2-5): DGGITQSPKYLFRKEGQNVTLSCEQNLNHDAMYWYRQDPGQGLRLIYYSQIVNDFQKGDIAEGYSVSREKKESFPLTVTSAQKNPTAFYLCASSPVGWYQETQYFGPGTRLLVL.

The sample holds one count of this clone. The chain employs TRBV30 and TRBJ1-2; possible D gene TRBD1, 5 bases. CDR1 is GTSNPN and CDR2 is SVGIG in the germline V gene (reference sequence). V was pared by 7 bases and J by 4 bases, with 28 bases between. The CDR3 has 17 amino acids. The DNA for the CDR3 is TGTGCCTACTCAAACACCGGGACTCCGGGGATAGGCTATGGCTACACCTTC. It codes for CAYSNTGTPGIGYGYTF.

The chain is built from TRBV5-1 and TRBJ2-5, with D perhaps matching TRBD2 (6 bases). Matching the DNA end better, TRBJ2-7 makes the J call doubtful. This CDR3 contains 15 residues. Germline CDR1 is SGHRS and CDR2 is YFSETQ. DNA for the CDR3: TGCGCCAGCAGCTTGGTCGGGGGACTCTCCTACGAGCAGTACTTC. This codes for CASSLVGGLSYEQYF.

The chain has TRBV11-3 and TRBJ2-7; D might be TRBD2 (5 bases). The length of the CDR3 is 14 residues. The germline V gene encodes CDR1 SGHNT and CDR2 YENEEA. V shed 0 bases and J shed 2 bases, with 8 bases lying between them. DNA of the CDR3: TGTGCCAGCAGCTTAGAGAGGGAACCCTACGAGCAGTACTTC. Protein sequence: CASSLEREPYEQYF. Together with reference TRBV11-3 and TRBJ2-7, the CDR3 gives the full variable domain: EAGVVQSPRYKIIEKKQPVAFWCNPISGHNTLYWYLQNLGQGPELLIRYENEEAVDDSQLPKDRFSAERLKGVDSTLKIQPAELGDSAVYLCASSLEREPYEQYFGPGTRLTVT.

The rearrangement uses TRBV6-1 and TRBJ2-2; D is possibly TRBD2 (5 bases). Germline CDR1 reads MNHNS; CDR2 reads SASEGT. Between the trimmed V and J ends, which lost 6 bases and 4 bases, there was a span of 12 bases. The CDR3 extends over 14 amino acids. CDR3 protein: CASSAERATGELFF. CDR3 bases: TGTGCCAGCAGCGCCGAGAGGGCCACCGGGGAGCTGTTTTTT.

The chain is built from TRBV19 and TRBJ2-1; weak D call: TRBD1 (6 bases). Germline V CDR1 and CDR2: LNHDA, SQIVND (reference sequence). The CDR3 has 13 residues. Trimming left V 4 bases short and J 9 bases short, with 13 bases between. The DNA of the CDR3 is TGTGCCAGTAGTACCACAGGGATTGGTGAGCAGTTCTTC. Amino acid sequence: CASSTTGIGEQFF.

The chain employs TRBV19 and TRBJ1-1; unclear D gene. CDR1 LNHDA and CDR2 SQIVND come from the germline V gene (reference sequence). V lost 3 bases and J lost 1, with 15 bases in between. The length of the CDR3 is 16 residues. The CDR3 protein is CASSMFDARRNTEAFF. DNA for the CDR3: TGTGCCAGTAGTATGTTCGACGCCAGGAGGAACACTGAAGCTTTCTTT.

This clone was counted once. The chain combines TRBV11-3 with TRBJ2-7; 7 nucleotides align to TRBD1. This CDR3 has 13 residues. Germline V lookup: CDR1 SGHNT, CDR2 YENEEA. The trim removed 4 bases at V and 7 bases at J, leaving 7 bases unmatched. CDR3 sequence (DNA): TGTGCCAGCAGCTCCAGCAGACAGGGAGAGCAGTACTTC. It translates to CASSSSRQGEQYF.

The CDR3 protein is CASSKKLAPVGRGNTEAFF. CDR3 bases: TGTGCCAGCAGTAAGAAATTAGCCCCCGTGGGTAGAGGGAACACTGAAGCTTTCTTT. This sequence joins TRBV6-4 and TRBJ1-1, with D uncertain. Germline lookup yields CDR1 MRHNA and CDR2 SNTAGT. The CDR3 runs to 19 residues. V lost 5 bases and J 1 base, leaving 26 bases between the germline ends.

The V and J genes are TRBV9 and TRBJ2-1, with D perhaps matching TRBD1 or TRBD2 (5 bases each). The CDR3 runs to 16 residues. Germline V gene sequence: CDR1 SGDLS, CDR2 YYNGEE. With 3 bases removed from V and 3 bases from J, the gap between germline ends came to 16 bases. This CDR3 is CASSAPGSANYNEQFF. CDR3 bases: TGTGCCAGCAGCGCCCCAGGGAGCGCCAACTACAATGAGCAGTTCTTC.

The table lists this clone with a few counts. The chain employs TRBV4-1 and TRBJ1-2, with D perhaps matching TRBD1 (6 bases). The V end lost 5 bases, the J end lost 5 bases, and 24 bases lay between the germline ends. CDR3 size: 17 residues. Germline V gene sequence: CDR1 MGHRA, CDR2 YSYEKL. The DNA of the CDR3 is TGCGCCAGCAGCTCCTCCTCCGGGGGCGTCCGAAGGTATGGCTACACCTTC. It encodes CASSSSSGGVRRYGYTF.

V and J are TRBV19 and TRBJ1-4; D may be TRBD1 (6 bases). Trimming took off 2 bases at V and 6 bases at J, with 10 bases between the two ends. The CDR3 has 14 amino acids. Germline lookup yields CDR1 LNHDA and CDR2 SQIVND (reference sequence). The CDR3 sequence: CASSIMGADEKLFF. The DNA of the CDR3 is TGTGCCAGTAGTATAATGGGGGCGGATGAAAAACTGTTTTTT.

The chain has TRBV6-1 and TRBJ2-3; D not resolved. There are 15 residues in the CDR3. Germline assignment: CDR1 MNHNS and CDR2 SASEGT. The V end lost 1 base, the J end lost 2 bases, and 10 bases lay between the germline ends. CDR3 nucleotide sequence: TGTGCCAGCAGTGAAGGGTTTTTGTCCACAGATACGCAGTATTTT. Translating gives CASSEGFLSTDTQYF.

The V and J genes are TRBV30 and TRBJ1-6; D is ambiguous. Germline CDR1 GTSNPN, CDR2 SVGIG (reference sequence). The CDR3 loop spans 17 amino acids. V shed 2 bases and J shed 12 bases, with 26 bases lying between them. The CDR3 loop reads CAWSLQTPGPKPGPLHF. CDR3 nucleotide sequence: TGTGCCTGGAGTCTCCAGACCCCCGGGCCTAAACCGGGACCCCTCCACTTT.

The chain carries TRBV27 and TRBJ2-5, with TRBD2 as a possible D gene (6 bases). Trimming stripped 3 bases from V and 3 bases from J, with 14 bases between. This CDR3 comprises 15 residues. Germline loops: CDR1 MNHEY, CDR2 SMNVEV (reference sequence). The CDR3 is CASSFFGRREETQYF. The CDR3 region has the DNA TGTGCCAGCAGTTTTTTTGGGCGGAGGGAAGAGACCCAGTACTTC.

The rearrangement links TRBV5-4 to TRBJ2-2; D perhaps matches TRBD1 (5 bases). With 3 bases removed from V and 0 bases from J, the gap between germline ends came to 18 bases. The CDR3 sequence is 18 residues long. Per germline, CDR1 SGHNT and CDR2 YYREEE (reference sequence). As DNA, the CDR3 is TGTGCCAGCAGCTCTGCGTGGGGCCCCAACACGAACACCGGGGAGCTGTTTTTT. Translating gives CASSSAWGPNTNTGELFF.

V is TRBV9 and J is TRBJ2-2; TRBD2 matches 7 bases. The CDR3 extends over 20 amino acids. Germline CDR1 is SGDLS and CDR2 is YYNGEE. With 3 bases clipped from V and 6 bases from J, the junction kept 23 bases outside the gene matches. The CDR3 spells CASSARSPPSGTRVSGELFF. In nucleotides, the CDR3 is TGTGCCAGCAGCGCCCGCTCCCCGCCTAGCGGTACCCGGGTTTCCGGGGAGCTGTTTTTT.

The V call is TRBV14, the J call TRBJ2-3; 9 nucleotides agree with TRBD1. V dropped 3 bases and J dropped 5; count of bases not matched to a gene: 9. Germline V gene data show CDR1 as SGHDN and CDR2 as FVKESK. The CDR3 is 16 amino acids. CDR3 nucleotides: TGTGCCAGCAGCCATGAACAGGGGGCGCCGGGAGATACGCAGTATTTT. Its protein product is CASSHEQGAPGDTQYF.

The rearrangement joins TRBV7-3 to TRBJ2-3, with 14 positions matching TRBD2. V was pared by 5 bases and J by 6 bases, with 4 bases of the junction left unmatched. The CDR3 contains 15 residues. Germline V lookup: CDR1 SGHTA, CDR2 FQGTGA. The chain's CDR3 is CASSPGLAGVDTQYF. DNA for the CDR3: TGTGCCAGCAGCCCGGGACTAGCGGGAGTGGATACGCAGTATTTT. Using reference TRBV7-3 and TRBJ2-3 for the parts outside the CDR3, the full variable domain is GAGVSQTPSNKVTEKGKYVELRCDPISGHTALYWYRQSLGQGPEFLIYFQGTGAADDSGLPNDRFFAVRPEGSVSTLKIQRTERGDSAVYLCASSPGLAGVDTQYFGPGTRLTVL.

V usage is TRBV6-6 and J usage is TRBJ1-2, with D tentatively TRBD1 (6 bases). V dropped 6 bases and J dropped 3 bases, with 11 bases sitting between them. Germline CDR1 is MNHNY and CDR2 is SVGAGI (reference sequence). This CDR3 has 13 amino acids. CDR3 sequence (DNA): TGTGCCAGCAGGCTACAGGGATACTATGGCTACACCTTC. Translation: CASRLQGYYGYTF.

This clone appeared a few times. The J gene is TRBJ2-1, the V gene TRBV14, with a weak D call TRBD1 (6 bases). CDR1 is SGHDN and CDR2 is FVKESK in the germline V gene. This CDR3 spans 15 amino acids. The ends were cut back, 4 bases at V and 4 bases at J, with 14 bases in the middle. The CDR3 spells CASSPDLGAYNEQFF. The CDR3, as DNA: TGTGCCAGCAGCCCCGATCTGGGGGCTTACAATGAGCAGTTCTTC.

V gene TRBV2 combines with J gene TRBJ2-7, with 7 bases matching TRBD1. The J segment lost 3 bases and the V segment lost 5 bases, leaving 7 bases of the junction unmatched. Germline lookup yields CDR1 SNHLY and CDR2 FYNNEI. The CDR3 sequence is 14 residues long. CDR3 in amino acids: CASSTRTGSYEQYF. For the CDR3, the DNA is TGTGCCAGCAGTACTCGGACAGGAAGCTACGAGCAGTACTTC. Based on the CDR3 plus reference TRBV2 and TRBJ2-7, the full variable domain is EPEVTQTPSHQVTQMGQEVILRCVPISNHLYFYWYRQILGQKVEFLVSFYNNEISEKSEIFDDQFSVERPDGSNFTLKIRSTKLEDSAMYFCASSTRTGSYEQYFGPGTRLTVT.

This chain connects TRBV7-2 to TRBJ2-1; the D is unclear. Germline CDR1 SGHTA, CDR2 FQGNSA. V dropped 3 bases and J dropped 0 bases, with 15 bases sitting between them. CDR3 length: 17 residues. CDR3 nucleotides: TGTGCCAGCAGCTTTCAACTTTACCAGAACTCCTACAATGAGCAGTTCTTC. Translation: CASSFQLYQNSYNEQFF. Based on the CDR3 plus reference TRBV7-2 and TRBJ2-1, the full variable domain is GAGVSQSPSNKVTEKGKDVELRCDPISGHTALYWYRQSLGQGLEFLIYFQGNSAPDKSGLPSDRFSAERTGGSVSTLTIQRTQQEDSAVYLCASSFQLYQNSYNEQFFGPGTRLTVL.